Included here is one T cell receptor (beta chain) sequence, with context. The antigen is undetermined. The sample originates from a study of siplizumab effects on memory and regulatory T cells. Regarding the study as a whole: Most alloreactive clones went unmapped to unstimulated subsets; only a minor fraction mapped. Siplizumab gave mappable alloreactive CD4+ clones an average Treg-derived fraction of approximately 69%, against 25% to 30% in controls.

TCR templates numbering approximately 94,000 were assayed per sample. Profiling relied on immunoSEQ multiplex PCR, and the TCRdb table lists in-frame clones only, not all of them. The sample shows about 110,000 clones, 92% of them seen only once. The V gene lost 5 bases and the J gene lost 0 bases, with 10 bases spanning the gap. Per the germline V gene, CDR1 is LNHDA and CDR2 is SQIVND (reference sequence). This CDR3 contains 14 residues. The chain couples TRBV19 to TRBJ2-5, with D possibly being TRBD2 (6 bases). The specimen sequenced was Tregs sorted from blood. The sequence came from a human donor in good health. This CDR3 is CASSYRGYQETQYF. The CDR3 bases are TGTGCCAGTAGTTATCGGGGGTACCAAGAGACCCAGTACTTC.